This record concerns one T cell receptor beta chain sequence. Which antigen it targets is not known. There are no base qualities to consult, and no much larger clone falls within one base. The CDR3 regions of human TCRbeta chains were analyzed by immunosequencing. On the study's bioinformatics: Repertoire TCRs were checked for matches against a reference library of SARS-CoV-2-specific TCRs that had been generated using the MIRA antigen-specificity platform. Breadth was defined as the fraction of unique TCRs that were SARS-CoV-2-associated, and depth was defined as the fraction of total T cells that were SARS-CoV-2-associated. Using the MIRA data, each spike-specific TCR was assigned both to the spike region to which the TCR was reactive and to a CD4 or CD8 class. Log10-transformed breadth and depth values were compared by one-way ANOVA with Sidak's multiple comparisons tests. This is the immuneACCESS table as TCRdb keeps it, with only in-frame sequences that have V and J called. A part of the clones is gone; compared with another copy, unresolved V genes explain less than half, and the rest is unexplained. That table is the source of V, J and clone size, and D and trimming were worked out from the DNA. The sample records around 110,000 clones, about 90% of which are singletons. The ten largest clones take up roughly 1.5% of the sample.

The source of the sample is a study of T cell responses to AZD1222 COVID-19 vaccine (dated by TCRdb to the early 2020s). As for the study more broadly: TCR sequencing covered over 230 trial participants: around 210 given two doses of AZD1222 and about 26 given two doses of MenACWY control vaccine. Enrollment into the trials was organized by age into subgroups of 18-55, 56-69 and 70-plus years, and those subgroups contained around 150, 28 and 57 TCR-sequenced participants, respectively.

According to the study, the label for this sample's time point signals: about 28 days (+/-7) after the second vaccine dose. AZD1222 recipients with second doses at about 4 weeks or about 12 weeks were pooled, because spike-specific TCR depth and breadth did not differ between schedules. Vaccinee samples were obtained from the UK trials COV001 and COV002, which included a single-blind randomized controlled phase 2/3 trial of AZD1222 (ChAdOx1 nCoV-19) in healthy adults. For TCRbeta chain sequencing, PBMC samples from trial participants were taken at day 0 and at day 28 after the second dose. The investigation overall reported the following: Because no samples from the day 14 peak response were available, repertoires could be characterized only after the peak T cell response. Epitopes outside the regions mutated in the B.1.351 and B.1.1.7 variants were reportedly recognized by nearly half of the unique spike-specific TCRs. Participants were mostly white British, with more females than males. The authors suggested clonal diversity may have been underestimated. The 56-69-year group was small, and its depth increase did not reach significance, likely because of low power. Only five to seven AZD1222 recipients were SARS-CoV-2 seropositive at baseline, limiting conclusions about previously exposed vaccinees. After two AZD1222 doses, both the breadth and the depth of spike-specific TCRs were significantly higher than at day 0 and than in MenACWY recipients. The whole spike protein was spanned by vaccine-associated CD4 TCRs, and dominant responses were seen in regions 160-218 and 743-854.

The origin of this receptor is an adult who received the AZD1222 COVID-19 vaccine. This material consisted of peripheral blood, taken 28 days after the second AZD1222 dose.

CDR3 reads: CASSIRTASYNEQFF. The DNA is as follows: TGTGCCAGCAGTATCCGGACAGCCTCCTACAATGAGCAGTTCTTC. The rearranged segments are TRBV27 and TRBJ2-1; tentative D gene TRBD1, with 6 bases matching. Including the terminal cysteine and phenylalanine, the CDR3 comprises 15 residues. Of the read, only the CDR3 DNA is kept; its 45 bases are in frame from base 1. Cut back by 5 bases and 0 bases, the V and J ends lie 11 bases apart. Taken from the germline V gene (reference sequence), the CDR1 and CDR2 loops are MNHEY and SMNVEV.